This paragraph covers one TCR beta chain sequence. The junction shows a germline mismatch at one end, possibly a read error. Starting from approximately 500 ng of total RNA, TCR beta cDNA was produced with a primer in the constant region. Construction of TCR beta libraries relied on three successive nested multiplex PCR rounds employing slightly modified ARM-PCR. It was with TRBV1-TRBV30 forward primers and a C-beta reverse primer that the first two PCR rounds were run, at around 11 cycles each. TCRdb recomputed calls from the multiplex PCR reads with MiXCR, one row per CDR3 protein. This table has around 78,000 distinct CDR3 sequences, 65% to 75% appearing once. CDR1 and CDR2 (germline): MNHEY, SVGEGT. This CDR3 contains 15 residues. Unsorted bulk tissue, roughly 20-32 mg of it, served as the source for co-extraction of RNA and DNA. The data are from a study of tumor-infiltrating lymphocytes in primary liver carcinoma.

The genes are TRBV6-2 or TRBV6-3 and TRBJ2-7; the match to TRBD1 covers 8 bases. This clonotype was obtained from a woman aged 55-70 years with primary liver carcinoma and hepatitis B virus infection. Sequencing input: liver tumor tissue from sampling region 4. Subset of the sample: tumor region T4, right-lateral pole. The CDR3 nucleotides are TGTGTCAACACCTTTCGACAGGGGCGAAACTACAAGCAGTACTTC. It codes for CVNTFRQGRNYKQYF.